This record looks at one TCR beta chain sequence and its context. Its antigen is not identified. This entry is derived from a study of cytomegalovirus exposure and HLA in healthy donors. The CDR3 is 15 residues long. V gave up 7 bases and J gave up 7 bases; unmatched junction bases: 15. In germline, CDR1 is SEHNR, CDR2 FQNEAQ (reference sequence). PCR used 60 Vbeta primers and 13 Jbeta primers. Produced via immunoSEQ multiplex PCR; TCRdb's table is partial and in-frame only. The table has under 300,000 clones, 70% to 90% seen once. Findings of the study overall: Looking again later, the authors saw that most CMV-associated TCR beta chains seemed HLA-restricted. The authors enumerated over 150 TCR beta chains as linked to cytomegalovirus.

Input material: PBMCs. This TCR was sampled from a woman aged 55-75 years in good health and CMV-seropositive. The chain couples TRBV7-9 to TRBJ2-7, with 8 nucleotides matching TRBD2. The CDR3 DNA reads as TGTGCCAGCAACCCCTCAGCGGGAGCGGAGGGGGAGCAGTACTTC. This sequence encodes CASNPSAGAEGEQYF.